This TCR beta chain was sequenced for a study of blood T cell repertoires in COVID-19. Study background: The United States, Italy and Spain were the sources of the acute and convalescent COVID-19 samples. Nucleic acid was either cDNA or gDNA, and it came from T cells, B-cell-depleted T cells, or PBMCs.

Authors' analysis steps: Counts of nucleated cells, estimated from reference gene primer amplification, were obtained. Sequencing was performed with immunoSEQ multiplex PCR; in TCRdb, only in-frame clones are kept and a portion is missing. The V and J calls and the clone size are those of that table, but D and trimming were determined from the DNA. Here the sample spans 75,000 to 80,000 clones, roughly 80% being singletons. The sample holds one count of this clone. Trimming stripped 4 bases from V and 9 bases from J, with 8 bases between. Germline assignment: CDR1 SGHRS and CDR2 YFSETQ. The CDR3 is 11 amino acids.

The sequence was obtained from a woman aged 60-75 years with acute or convalescent COVID-19. This sequence joins TRBV5-1 and TRBJ2-1; D remains unclear. The sample was peripheral blood. The CDR3 DNA sequence: TGCGCCAGCAGCCAGTCAGGTGAGCAGTTCTTC. Protein product: CASSQSGEQFF.